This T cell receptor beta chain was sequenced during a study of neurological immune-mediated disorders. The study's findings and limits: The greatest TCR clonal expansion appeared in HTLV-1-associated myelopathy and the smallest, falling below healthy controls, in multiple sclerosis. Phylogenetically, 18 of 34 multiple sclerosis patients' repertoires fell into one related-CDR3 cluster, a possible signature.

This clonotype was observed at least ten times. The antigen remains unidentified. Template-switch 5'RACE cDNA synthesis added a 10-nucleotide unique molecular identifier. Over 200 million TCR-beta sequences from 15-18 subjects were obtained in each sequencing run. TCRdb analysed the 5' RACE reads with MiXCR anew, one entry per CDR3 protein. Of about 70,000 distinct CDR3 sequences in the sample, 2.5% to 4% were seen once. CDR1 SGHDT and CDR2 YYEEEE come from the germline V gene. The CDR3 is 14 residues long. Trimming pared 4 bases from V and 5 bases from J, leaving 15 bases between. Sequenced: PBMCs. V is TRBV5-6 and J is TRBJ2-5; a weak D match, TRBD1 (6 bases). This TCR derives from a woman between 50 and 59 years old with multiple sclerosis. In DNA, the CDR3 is TGTGCCAGCAGCCCGACGGGACAAAGCGAGACCCAGTACTTC. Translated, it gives CASSPTGQSETQYF.